The 5 T cell receptor beta chains listed next were all sequenced from one sample in a study of T-cell reconstitution after alpha-beta-depleted transplantation in children. Molecular barcoding with unique molecular identifiers was used for the TCRbeta library. One entry per CDR3 protein, called by TCRdb with MiXCR from the PCR reads. The profile shows 250,000 to 400,000 distinct CDR3 sequences, approximately 23% of them singletons. The sample in question was PBMCs, mostly from graft donor cells, obtained 180 days after TCRalphabeta/CD19-depleted stem cell transplant. These receptors were taken from a male patient younger than 18 who had a stem cell transplant for acute lymphoblastic leukemia, so the T cells may come from the graft donor.

This clonotype has a handful of counts. The rearrangement uses TRBV7-6 and TRBJ1-6, with 10 bases aligning to TRBD1. This CDR3 contains 17 residues. Losses at the gene ends were 3 bases for V and 11 bases for J; bases not matched to a gene: 13. Germline values: CDR1 SGHVS, CDR2 FNYEAQ. The CDR3 sequence is CASSLSLRDRGGPPLHF. DNA of the CDR3: TGTGCCAGCAGCTTGTCCCTGCGGGACAGGGGTGGGCCACCCCTCCACTTT. The full variable domain, with the rest looked up from reference TRBV7-6 and TRBJ1-6, is GAGVSQSPRYKVTKRGQDVALRCDPISGHVSLYWYRQALGQGPEFLTYFNYEAQQDKSGLPNDRFSAERPEGSISTLTIQRTEQRDSAMYRCASSLSLRDRGGPPLHFGNGTRLTVT.

The chain recombines TRBV11-2 with TRBJ2-1; D is undetermined. Germline V gene data show CDR1 as SGHAT and CDR2 as FQNNGV. V lost 8 bases and J lost 9, with 14 bases in between. There are 12 residues in the CDR3. DNA for the CDR3: TGTGCCAGCGTCTTCGCTGGTCGTGAGCAGTTCTTC. This gives the protein CASVFAGREQFF.

This clonotype was observed a few times. V and J are TRBV18 and TRBJ2-2, with a tentative D call TRBD1 (6 bases). CDR3 length equals 13 residues. Germline lookup yields CDR1 KGHSH and CDR2 LQKENI. The V end lost 5 bases, the J end lost 5 bases, and 9 bases lay between the germline ends. For the CDR3, the DNA is TGTGCCAGCTCAAACAGGGAAACCGGGGAGCTGTTTTTT. Residues: CASSNRETGELFF.

This clonotype has a count of ten or more. The chain combines TRBV10-1 with TRBJ2-3, with D possibly matching TRBD2 (5 bases). V lost 4 bases to trimming and J lost 3 bases, with 14 bases between them. CDR3 length: 15 amino acids. From germline, CDR1 is WNHNN and CDR2 SYGVQD (reference sequence). CDR3 bases: TGCGCCAGCAGTGTACGAGAGGGAAGGACAGATACGCAGTATTTT. Its translation: CASSVREGRTDTQYF.

This rearrangement joins TRBV13 to TRBJ2-7; D may be TRBD2 (5 bases). CDR1 PRHDT and CDR2 FYEKMQ come from the germline V gene (reference sequence). Trimming cost V 1 base and J 1 base, with 14 bases left between them. The CDR3 contains 16 residues. The CDR3 here is CASSLVISGLSYEQYF. The CDR3 coding sequence is TGTGCCAGCAGCTTAGTGATAAGCGGCCTTTCCTACGAGCAGTACTTC. Filled out from reference TRBV13 and TRBJ2-7, the complete variable domain reads AAGVIQSPRHLIKEKRETATLKCYPIPRHDTVYWYQQGPGQDPQFLISFYEKMQSDKGSIPDRFSAQQFSDYHSELNMSSLELGDSALYFCASSLVISGLSYEQYFGPGTRLTVT.